The 17 T cell receptor beta chains in this list originate from one sample, sequenced in a study of blood T cell repertoires in COVID-19. Sequencing used immunoSEQ multiplex PCR; TCRdb keeps in-frame clones, though not all of them. The sample holds hundreds of thousands of clones, 87% seen once. Sequencing was carried out using PBMCs or T cells enriched from blood (not recorded which). Receptors originate from a woman aged 25 to 45 who had recovered from COVID-19.

To note about this clone: Distinct nucleotide sequences in the sample also encode this CDR3. This chain joins TRBV19 and TRBJ1-5, with 9 positions matching TRBD1. The V and J ends lost 4 bases and 3 bases, in that order; junction bases with no gene match: 7. The CDR3 consists of 16 residues. The germline CDR1 and CDR2 sequences are LNHDA and SQIVND (reference sequence). Written as DNA, the CDR3 is TGTGCCAGTAGTACCCGGACAGGGGTTTCCAATCAGCCCCAGCATTTT. Residues: CASSTRTGVSNQPQHF.

The V and J genes are TRBV20-1 and TRBJ1-2; 7 bases line up with TRBD1. CDR3 length: 14 amino acids. Per the germline V gene, CDR1 is DFQATT and CDR2 is SNEGSKA (reference sequence). With 3 bases clipped from V and 7 bases from J, the junction kept 11 bases outside the gene matches. CDR3: CSASAQGVFGGYTF. CDR3 nucleotides: TGCAGTGCTAGTGCGCAGGGGGTGTTCGGTGGCTACACCTTC.

This clone was detected only once. This sample also contains other DNA sequences that code for the same CDR3. CDR3 protein: CASSVGDYSYEQYF. The CDR3 DNA sequence: TGTGCCAGCAGCGTAGGTGACTATTCCTACGAGCAGTACTTC. The rearrangement uses TRBV9 and TRBJ2-7; tentative D call: TRBD2 (5 bases). Germline V gene lookup returns CDR1 SGDLS and CDR2 YYNGEE. This CDR3 comprises 14 residues. V lost 0 bases and J lost 1, with 8 bases in between.

The J gene is TRBJ2-3, the V gene TRBV2; 10 bases line up with TRBD1. After removal of 2 bases from V and 6 bases from J, the junction contained 5 bases not matched to a gene. Germline assignment: CDR1 SNHLY and CDR2 FYNNEI. The CDR3 is 15 amino acids. The CDR3 reads CASSEYGTGADTQYF. CDR3 DNA sequence: TGTGCCAGCAGTGAATATGGGACAGGGGCTGATACGCAGTATTTT.

The V and J genes are TRBV29-1 and TRBJ2-7; TRBD2 agrees at 10 bases. Germline assignment: CDR1 SQVTM and CDR2 ANQGSEA. J was trimmed by 2 bases and V by 5 bases; bases with no gene match: 12. CDR3 size: 16 residues. The CDR3 sequence: CSVLLAGDRWAYEQYF. In DNA, the CDR3 is TGCAGCGTTCTCCTAGCGGGAGATAGGTGGGCCTACGAGCAGTACTTC.

The genes are TRBV2 and TRBJ2-5, with D perhaps TRBD2 (6 bases). V was pared by 2 bases and J by 4 bases, with 8 bases between. This CDR3 is built from 13 residues. Looked up from germline, CDR1 is SNHLY and CDR2 is FYNNEI. As DNA, the CDR3 is TGTGCCAGCAGTGAAACTAGCCGAGAGACCCAGTACTTC. Amino acids: CASSETSRETQYF.

The V call is TRBV9, the J call TRBJ1-1, with D maybe TRBD1 (5 bases). Germline V gene lookup returns CDR1 SGDLS and CDR2 YYNGEE. This CDR3 has 14 residues. The ends were cut back, 6 bases at V and 1 base at J, with 13 bases in the middle. The CDR3 nucleotides are TGTGCCAGCAACCCTGACAGCCCGAACACTGAAGCTTTCTTT. Its protein product is CASNPDSPNTEAFF.

The V and J genes are TRBV5-6 and TRBJ2-5; 10 bases agree with TRBD2. V gave up 4 bases and J gave up 5 bases; unmatched junction bases: 8. The germline V gene has CDR1 SGHDT and CDR2 YYEEEE. The CDR3 has 15 amino acids. CDR3 nucleotide sequence: TGTGCCAGCAGCCCCCTAGCGGGAGATCGGGAGACCCAGTACTTC. Translating gives CASSPLAGDRETQYF.

In this sample, this clone turned up a few times. The gene calls are TRBV9 and TRBJ2-7, with a weak D call TRBD2 (5 bases). Germline V gene lookup returns CDR1 SGDLS and CDR2 YYNGEE. This CDR3 is built from 14 residues. V dropped 1 base and J dropped 0 bases, with 8 bases sitting between them. The CDR3 reads CASSVWGDSYEQYF. CDR3 sequence (DNA): TGTGCCAGCAGCGTATGGGGAGACTCCTACGAGCAGTACTTC.

The rearrangement uses TRBV28 and TRBJ2-7; 9 nucleotides align to TRBD2. Germline V gives CDR1 MDHEN, CDR2 SYDVKM. V gave up 5 bases and J gave up 1 base; unmatched junction bases: 6. This CDR3 comprises 15 residues. CDR3 DNA sequence: TGTGCCAGCAGTGCGGGGGGGAGAAGGTCCTACGAGCAGTACTTC. Translated: CASSAGGRRSYEQYF.

This sequence joins TRBV18 and TRBJ1-2; no definite D call. Between the trimmed V and J ends, which lost 6 bases and 3 bases, there was a span of 14 bases. The CDR3 spans 14 residues. Germline CDR1 reads KGHSH; CDR2 reads LQKENI. CDR3 protein: CASSSFEGDYGYTF. The CDR3 DNA reads TGTGCCAGCTCCTCGTTCGAGGGCGACTATGGCTACACCTTC. Looking up the rest from reference TRBV18 and TRBJ1-2 gives the full variable domain: NAGVMQNPRHLVRRRGQEARLRCSPMKGHSHVYWYRQLPEEGLKFMVYLQKENIIDESGMPKERFSAEFPKEGPSILRIQQVVRGDSAAYFCASSSFEGDYGYTFGSGTRLTVV.

In this sample, this clone turned up a few times. This rearrangement joins TRBV7-2 to TRBJ1-1; D gene uncertain. Germline-derived CDR1 and CDR2 are SGHTA and FQGNSA. The CDR3 has 14 residues. Trimming took off 2 bases at V and 1 base at J, with 8 bases between the two ends. Written as DNA, the CDR3 is TGTGCCAGCAGCTTACTGAGGCAGAACACTGAAGCTTTCTTT. This codes for CASSLLRQNTEAFF.

The genes are TRBV18 and TRBJ2-1, with D possibly TRBD2 on 6 matching bases. The CDR3 runs 16 residues. Germline V CDR1 and CDR2: KGHSH, LQKENI. The V gene lost 1 base and the J gene lost 4 bases, with 14 bases spanning the gap. The CDR3 loop is CASSPQVGTRYNEQFF. The CDR3 DNA follows: TGTGCCAGCTCACCACAGGTAGGGACTCGGTACAATGAGCAGTTCTTC.

The V gene is TRBV13, the J gene TRBJ1-1; perhaps TRBD1 as D (5 bases). Germline V gene data show CDR1 as PRHDT and CDR2 as FYEKMQ (reference sequence). The CDR3 length is 14 residues. V was trimmed by 6 bases and J by 4 bases, leaving 15 bases between them. CDR3 in DNA: TGTGCCAGCAGTGAAAGGGGCTTCGGCACTGAAGCTTTCTTT. This translates into CASSERGFGTEAFF.

The chain has TRBV4-1 and TRBJ2-3, with 11 bases aligning to TRBD2. This CDR3 comprises 16 residues. Germline V gene sequence: CDR1 MGHRA, CDR2 YSYEKL. Trimming cost V 4 bases and J 0 bases; bases outside gene matches: 3. Here the CDR3 reads CASSRLAGPSTDTQYF. The CDR3 nucleotides read TGCGCCAGCAGCCGACTAGCGGGACCTAGCACAGATACGCAGTATTTT.

A remark on this clone: One end of the junction fails to match germline, which may point to a read error. The chain uses TRBV7-7 and TRBJ2-1; the D gene is possibly TRBD2 (6 bases). Germline CDR1 and CDR2: SSHAT and FNYEAQ (reference sequence). The CDR3 extends over 16 amino acids. Here the CDR3 DNA reads TGTGCTAGCAGCCCAGGAGGGGCGACGGCGGTCAATGAGCAGTTCTTC. It yields the protein CASSPGGATAVNEQFF.

Only one count was recorded for this clone. Here the CDR3 DNA reads TGCAGCGTCACTAGCCTCTCCTACGAGCAGTACTTC. It codes for CSVTSLSYEQYF. This sequence joins TRBV29-1 and TRBJ2-7; possible D gene TRBD2, 6 bases. The CDR3 extends over 12 amino acids. The V gene lost 6 bases and the J gene lost 0 bases, with 9 bases spanning the gap. The germline V gene encodes CDR1 SQVTM and CDR2 ANQGSEA.